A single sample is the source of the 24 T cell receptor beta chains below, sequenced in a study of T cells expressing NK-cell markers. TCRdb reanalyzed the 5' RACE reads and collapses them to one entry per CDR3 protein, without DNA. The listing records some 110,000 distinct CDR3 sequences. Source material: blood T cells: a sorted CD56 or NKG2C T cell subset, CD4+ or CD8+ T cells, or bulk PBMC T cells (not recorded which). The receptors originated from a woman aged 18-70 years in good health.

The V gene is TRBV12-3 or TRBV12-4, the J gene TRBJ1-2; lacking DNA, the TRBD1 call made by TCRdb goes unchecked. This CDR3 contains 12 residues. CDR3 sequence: CASDRGQIGYTF.

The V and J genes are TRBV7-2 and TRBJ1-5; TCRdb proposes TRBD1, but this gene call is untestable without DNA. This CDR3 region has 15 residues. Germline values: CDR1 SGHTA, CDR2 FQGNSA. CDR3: CASAGTQGATQPQHF.

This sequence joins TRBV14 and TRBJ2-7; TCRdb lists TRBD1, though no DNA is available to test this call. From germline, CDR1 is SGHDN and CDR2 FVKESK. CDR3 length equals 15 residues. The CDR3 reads CASSQGAGLLYEQYF.

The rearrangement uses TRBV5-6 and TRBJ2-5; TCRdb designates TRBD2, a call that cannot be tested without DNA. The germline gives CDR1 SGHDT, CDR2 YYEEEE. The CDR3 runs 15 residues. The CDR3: CASSLALAGQETQYF.

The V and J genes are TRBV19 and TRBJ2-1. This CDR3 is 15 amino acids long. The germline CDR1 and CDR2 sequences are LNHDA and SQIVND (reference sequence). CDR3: CASSIGKESYNEQFF.

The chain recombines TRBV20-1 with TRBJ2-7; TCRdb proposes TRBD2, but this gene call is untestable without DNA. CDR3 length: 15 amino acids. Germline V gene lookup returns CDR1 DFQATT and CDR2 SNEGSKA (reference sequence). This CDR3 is CSARGISGSSYEQYF.

CDR3 region: CSARSSGQGFIDTQYF. The rearrangement joins TRBV20-1 to TRBJ2-3; TCRdb returns TRBD1, unconfirmable since there is no DNA. CDR3 size: 16 residues. CDR1 is DFQATT and CDR2 is SNEGSKA in the germline V gene (reference sequence).

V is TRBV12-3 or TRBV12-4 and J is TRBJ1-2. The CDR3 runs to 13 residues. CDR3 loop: CASSSKDFYGYTF.

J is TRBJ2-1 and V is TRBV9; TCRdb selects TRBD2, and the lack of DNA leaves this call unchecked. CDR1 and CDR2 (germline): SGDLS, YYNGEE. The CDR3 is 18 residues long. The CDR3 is CASSTGTSGASSYNEQFF.

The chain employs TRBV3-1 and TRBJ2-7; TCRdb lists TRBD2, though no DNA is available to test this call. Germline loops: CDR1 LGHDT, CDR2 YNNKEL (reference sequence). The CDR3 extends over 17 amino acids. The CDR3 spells CASSHFQGSGIYYEQYF.

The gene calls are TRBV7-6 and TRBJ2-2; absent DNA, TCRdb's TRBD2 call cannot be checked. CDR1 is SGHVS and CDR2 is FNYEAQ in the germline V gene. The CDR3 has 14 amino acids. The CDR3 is CASSPPGRDGELFF.

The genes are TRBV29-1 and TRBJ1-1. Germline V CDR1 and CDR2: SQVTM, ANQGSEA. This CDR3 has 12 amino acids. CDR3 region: CSVVEQNTEAFF.

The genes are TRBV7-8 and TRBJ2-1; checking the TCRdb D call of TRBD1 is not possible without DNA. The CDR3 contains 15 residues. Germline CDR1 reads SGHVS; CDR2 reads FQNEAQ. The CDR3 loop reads CASSLVGTGINEQFF.

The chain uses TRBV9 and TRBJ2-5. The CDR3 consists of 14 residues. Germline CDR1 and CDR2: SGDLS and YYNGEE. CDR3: CASSVAGYQETQYF.

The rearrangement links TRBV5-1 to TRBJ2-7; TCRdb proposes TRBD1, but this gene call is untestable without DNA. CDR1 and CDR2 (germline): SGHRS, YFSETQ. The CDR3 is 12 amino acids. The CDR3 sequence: CASSFSRAEQYF.

CDR3 sequence reads: CSARGSPGFGYTF. The gene calls are TRBV20-1 and TRBJ1-2; the TRBD1 assignment by TCRdb is unverifiable without DNA. CDR1 DFQATT and CDR2 SNEGSKA come from the germline V gene (reference sequence). This CDR3 has 13 amino acids.

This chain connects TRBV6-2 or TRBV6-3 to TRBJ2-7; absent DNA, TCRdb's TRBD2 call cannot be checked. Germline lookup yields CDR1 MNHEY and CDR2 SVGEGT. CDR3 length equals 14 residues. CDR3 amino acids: CASTWDFSAYEQYF.

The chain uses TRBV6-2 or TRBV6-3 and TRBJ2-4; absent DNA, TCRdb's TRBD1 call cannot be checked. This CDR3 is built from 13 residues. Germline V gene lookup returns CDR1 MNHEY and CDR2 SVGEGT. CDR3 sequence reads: CASSPPGEGIQYF.

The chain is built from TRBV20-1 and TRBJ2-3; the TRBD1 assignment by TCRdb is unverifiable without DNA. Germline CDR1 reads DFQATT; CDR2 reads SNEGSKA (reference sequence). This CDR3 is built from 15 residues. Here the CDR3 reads CSARVGDLSTDTQYF.

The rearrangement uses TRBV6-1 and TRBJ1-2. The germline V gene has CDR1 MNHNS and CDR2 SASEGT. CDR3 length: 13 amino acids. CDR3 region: CASSEATAYGYTF.

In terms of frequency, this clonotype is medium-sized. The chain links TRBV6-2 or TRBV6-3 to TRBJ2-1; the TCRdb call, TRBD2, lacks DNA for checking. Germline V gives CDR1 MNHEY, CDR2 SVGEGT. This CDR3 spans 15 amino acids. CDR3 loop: CASSSGTSGSYEQFF.

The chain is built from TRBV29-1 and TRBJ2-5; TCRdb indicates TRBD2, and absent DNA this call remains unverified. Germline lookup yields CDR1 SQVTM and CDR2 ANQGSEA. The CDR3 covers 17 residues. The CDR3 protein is CCVEDFVGRGYQETQYF. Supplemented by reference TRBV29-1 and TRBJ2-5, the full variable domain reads SAVISQKPSRDICQRGTSLTIQCQVDSQVTMMFWYRQQPGQSLTLIATANQGSEATYESGFVIDKFPISRPNLTFSTLTVSNMSPEDSSIYLCCVEDFVGRGYQETQYFGPGTRLLVL.

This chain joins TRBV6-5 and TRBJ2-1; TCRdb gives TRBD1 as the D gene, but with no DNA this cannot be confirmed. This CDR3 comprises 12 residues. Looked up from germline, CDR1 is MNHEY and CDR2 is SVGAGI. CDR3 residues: CASSYLGGEQFF.

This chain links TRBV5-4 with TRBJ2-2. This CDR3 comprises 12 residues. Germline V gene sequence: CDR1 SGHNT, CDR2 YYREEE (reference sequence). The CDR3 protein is CASSPRAGELFF.